This T cell receptor (beta chain) came from a study of T cells in Graves' hyperthyroidism and ophthalmopathy. V was trimmed by 6 bases and J by 8 bases, leaving 13 bases between them. The germline CDR1 and CDR2 sequences are SQVTM and ANQGSEA. This CDR3 is built from 11 residues. What was amplified from RNA transcripts were TCR beta CDR3 regions. HTBI primers drove first-round RT-PCR of the TCR CDR3. TCRdb ran MiXCR on the multiplex PCR reads and lists one entry per CDR3 protein. Of some 270,000 distinct CDR3 sequences listed, approximately 23% were seen once; the top ten hold roughly 32%. This clonotype appeared once. Thyroid ultrasound and orbital computed tomography, with clinical symptoms and serum thyroxine and TRAb, informed diagnoses. The source of the PBMCs was over 8.5 ml of fresh peripheral blood.

The sequence came from a woman aged 40 to 50 with Graves' ophthalmopathy. The sequencing sample was made of blood. This rearrangement joins TRBV29-1 to TRBJ1-2; D is undetermined. CDR3 nucleotides: TGCAGCGTCCAACCCATGGGGGGCTACACCTTC. This sequence encodes CSVQPMGGYTF.